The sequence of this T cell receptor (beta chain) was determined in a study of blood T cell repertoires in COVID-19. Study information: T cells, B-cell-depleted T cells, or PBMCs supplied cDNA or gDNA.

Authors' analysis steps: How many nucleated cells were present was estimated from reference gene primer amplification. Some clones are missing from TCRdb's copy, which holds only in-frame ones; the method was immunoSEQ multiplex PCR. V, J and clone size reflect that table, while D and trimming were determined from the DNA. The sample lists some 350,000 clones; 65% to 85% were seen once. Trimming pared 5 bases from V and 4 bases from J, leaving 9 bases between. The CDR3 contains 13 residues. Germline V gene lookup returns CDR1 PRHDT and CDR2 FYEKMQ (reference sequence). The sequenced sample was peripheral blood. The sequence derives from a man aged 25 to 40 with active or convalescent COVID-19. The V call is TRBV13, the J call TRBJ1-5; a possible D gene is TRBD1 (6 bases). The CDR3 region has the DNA TGTGCCAGCAGCAGACAGGTAAATCAGCCCCAGCATTTT. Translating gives CASSRQVNQPQHF.